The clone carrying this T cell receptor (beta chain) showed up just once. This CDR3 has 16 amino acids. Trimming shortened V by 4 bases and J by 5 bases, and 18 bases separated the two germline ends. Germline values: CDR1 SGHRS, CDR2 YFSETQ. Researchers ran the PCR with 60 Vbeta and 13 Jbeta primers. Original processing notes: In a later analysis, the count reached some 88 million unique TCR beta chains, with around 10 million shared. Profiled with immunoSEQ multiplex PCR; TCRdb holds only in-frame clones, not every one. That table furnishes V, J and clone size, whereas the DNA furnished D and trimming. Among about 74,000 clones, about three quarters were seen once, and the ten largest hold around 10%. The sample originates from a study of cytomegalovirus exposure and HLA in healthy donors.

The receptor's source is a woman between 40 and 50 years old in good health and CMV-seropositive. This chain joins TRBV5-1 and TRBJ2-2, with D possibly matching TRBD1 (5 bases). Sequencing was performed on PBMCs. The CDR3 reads CASSLPLQGSTGELFF. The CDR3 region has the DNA TGCGCCAGCAGCCTCCCCTTGCAGGGAAGTACCGGGGAGCTGTTTTTT.